A selection of T cell receptor beta chains follows, all from one sample in a study of shared clonotypes between healthy human individuals. Clones were read by immunoSEQ multiplex PCR, and TCRdb kept only the in-frame ones, dropping some. Here the sample spans approximately 640,000 clones, less than 95% being singletons. The sample was memory CD8+ T cells from PBMCs. The source is a man aged 18 to 29 in good health. Some clones in this sample may be carry-over from other donors' samples. CDR3s include the opening cysteine and the closing phenylalanine or tryptophan. Fields, in order: J gene, V gene, clone size, D gene, CDR3 DNA, CDR3 protein. A D gene is named only where the DNA matches it firmly. Only some rows state a clone size, as once, few, many or a class for expanded clones.

J: TRBJ1-2; V: TRBV28; size: .; D: .; DNA: TGTGCCAGCAGTTTATCGGTCTGGACAGACGAATATGGCTACACCTTC; CDR3: CASSLSVWTDEYGYTF
J: TRBJ2-5; V: TRBV7-9; size: once; D: .; DNA: TGTGCCAGCAGCCCTCCCAGGTCTGCTCAAGAGACCCAGTACTTC; CDR3: CASSPPRSAQETQYF
J: TRBJ2-5; V: TRBV7-2; size: .; D: TRBD2; DNA: TGTGCCAGCAGCTCCGGCGGGGGACGGAAAGAGACCCAGTACTTC; CDR3: CASSSGGGRKETQYF
J: TRBJ2-7; V: TRBV27; size: .; D: .; DNA: TGTGCCAGCAGTTTATATAGCGGCGGCGAGCAGTACTTC; CDR3: CASSLYSGGEQYF
J: TRBJ2-7; V: TRBV6-6; size: .; D: TRBD2; DNA: TGTGCCAGCAGTTACACGGGAGGAACGGGCGAGCAGTACTTC; CDR3: CASSYTGGTGEQYF
J: TRBJ1-1; V: TRBV7-9; size: .; D: .; DNA: TGTGCCAGCAGCTCAATAAGGGGTCTAGCGAACACTGAAGCTTTCTTT; CDR3: CASSSIRGLANTEAFF
J: TRBJ2-1; V: TRBV10-3; size: .; D: TRBD2; DNA: TGTGCCATCAGCGGACTAGCGGGAGACAATGAGCAGTTCTTC; CDR3: CAISGLAGDNEQFF
J: TRBJ1-3; V: TRBV15; size: .; D: TRBD1; DNA: TGTGCCACCAGCAGAGCGACCCGGACAGGGCTCGGAAACACCATATATTTT; CDR3: CATSRATRTGLGNTIYF
J: TRBJ2-1; V: TRBV9; size: once; D: .; DNA: TGTGCCAGCAGCTCCGTCCGTGGGAATGAGCAGTTCTTC; CDR3: CASSSVRGNEQFF
J: TRBJ1-5; V: TRBV6-1; size: once; D: .; DNA: TGTGCCAGCACCCTCGGAGGGTTGCCCCAGCATTTT; CDR3: CASTLGGLPQHF
J: TRBJ1-2; V: TRBV7-8; size: .; D: TRBD1; DNA: TGTGCCAGCAGCTCGGACACCGGGACAGGGAGATGGTATGGCTACACCTTC; CDR3: CASSSDTGTGRWYGYTF
J: TRBJ1-4; V: TRBV29-1; size: .; D: TRBD1; DNA: TGCAGCGCAGCGATCGGGACAGGGTATACTAATGAAAAACTGTTTTTT; CDR3: CSAAIGTGYTNEKLFF
J: TRBJ1-1; V: TRBV6-5; size: .; D: .; DNA: TGTGCCAGCAGTTACGGTGGGGGCTTGAACACTGAAGCTTTCTTT; CDR3: CASSYGGGLNTEAFF
J: TRBJ2-2; V: TRBV18; size: .; D: TRBD2; DNA: TGTGCCAGCTCCTTTTCGCGGGAGGCCGGGGAGCTGTTTTTT; CDR3: CASSFSREAGELFF
J: TRBJ2-3; V: TRBV7-9; size: .; D: TRBD2; DNA: TGTGCCAGCAGCCCTACGCGGGAGAATGTTGACACGCAGTATTTT; CDR3: CASSPTRENVDTQYF
J: TRBJ1-2; V: TRBV30; size: few; D: TRBD1; DNA: TGTGCCTGGAGTCATTTATTCCGGACAGGGGGATATGGGGGCTATGGCTACACCTTC; CDR3: CAWSHLFRTGGYGGYGYTF
J: TRBJ2-7; V: TRBV7-9; size: .; D: .; DNA: TGTGCCAGCCGTACTAGTTTCGGACGGGCGACCTACGAGCAGTACTTC; CDR3: CASRTSFGRATYEQYF
J: TRBJ1-2; V: TRBV5-6; size: .; D: .; DNA: TGTGCCAGCAGCTCCGGGACCCGCCTAGCTGGCTACACCTTC; CDR3: CASSSGTRLAGYTF
J: TRBJ1-2; V: TRBV6-1; size: .; D: .; DNA: TGTGCCAGCAGTGAAGCGGTTACGGCCTACTATGGCTACACCTTC; CDR3: CASSEAVTAYYGYTF
J: TRBJ1-2; V: TRBV11-3; size: .; D: TRBD1; DNA: TGTGCCAGAGGACAGGGGGAAGTCTACACCTTC; CDR3: CARGQGEVYTF
J: TRBJ2-7; V: TRBV28; size: .; D: .; DNA: TGTGCCAGCAGTTTTGTCGGCAGGGACTACGAGCAGTACTTC; CDR3: CASSFVGRDYEQYF
J: TRBJ2-3; V: TRBV4-3; size: .; D: TRBD2; DNA: TGCGCCAGCAGCCAATTAGGGCGGGAGGACAGCACAGATACGCAGTATTTT; CDR3: CASSQLGREDSTDTQYF
J: TRBJ2-3; V: TRBV9; size: .; D: TRBD2; DNA: TGTGCCAGCAGCACCTGGGGACTAGCGGGATCGGAAGATACGCAGTATTTT; CDR3: CASSTWGLAGSEDTQYF
J: TRBJ2-7; V: TRBV7-9; size: .; D: .; DNA: TGTGCCAGCAGCTTAGTGGACGGATACGAGCAGTACTTC; CDR3: CASSLVDGYEQYF
J: TRBJ2-1; V: TRBV27; size: few; D: .; DNA: TGTGCCAGCAGTTTATCCGGGAGTGGTGGGTATGAGCAGTTCTTC; CDR3: CASSLSGSGGYEQFF
J: TRBJ2-1; V: TRBV4-3; size: .; D: .; DNA: TGCGCCAGCAGCTGGGGCCTAGCAAACAATGAGCAGTTCTTC; CDR3: CASSWGLANNEQFF
J: TRBJ2-1; V: TRBV4-1; size: .; D: .; DNA: TGCGCCAGCAGCCAGATATATTATAAGGGGTTATACAATGAGCAGTTCTTC; CDR3: CASSQIYYKGLYNEQFF
J: TRBJ2-7; V: TRBV7-6; size: .; D: .; DNA: TGTGCCAGCAGCTTAGAAGTCAGATCTACCGAGCAGTACTTC; CDR3: CASSLEVRSTEQYF
J: TRBJ2-3; V: TRBV27; size: .; D: .; DNA: TGTGCCAGCAGTTTTCGGGGGAGATTCTCAGATACGCAGTATTTT; CDR3: CASSFRGRFSDTQYF
J: TRBJ2-7; V: TRBV29-1; size: .; D: TRBD1; DNA: TGCAGCGTTAGCGGAGACAGGGGATCCTACGAGCAGTACTTC; CDR3: CSVSGDRGSYEQYF
J: TRBJ1-5; V: TRBV2; size: .; D: .; DNA: TGTGCCAGCAGTGAGGGGGGAAATCAGCCCCAGCATTTT; CDR3: CASSEGGNQPQHF
J: TRBJ2-7; V: TRBV28; size: .; D: TRBD2; DNA: TGTGCCAGCAGCATGGGACTAGCGGACGAGCAGTACTTC; CDR3: CASSMGLADEQYF
J: TRBJ2-7; V: TRBV11-2; size: .; D: .; DNA: TGTGCCAGCAGCTTAGCGGGGGGCGCTGGGCACGAGCAGTACTTC; CDR3: CASSLAGGAGHEQYF
J: TRBJ2-1; V: TRBV28; size: .; D: .; DNA: TGTGCCAGCAAGGGGTATCGAGAGCAGTTCTTC; CDR3: CASKGYREQFF
J: TRBJ1-4; V: TRBV25-1; size: .; D: .; DNA: TGTGCCAGCAGTATTTCTAGAGTGGTGGAAAAACTGTTTTTT; CDR3: CASSISRVVEKLFF
J: TRBJ1-4; V: TRBV18; size: .; D: .; DNA: TGTGCCAGCTCACGAAGGGGTGCGTCGATCACTAATGAAAAACTGTTTTTT; CDR3: CASSRRGASITNEKLFF
J: TRBJ2-1; V: TRBV9; size: .; D: .; DNA: TGTGCCAGCAGCGCCCAATCATCAGGGAGAGGGGGAGAGGGGCTTATAACAGGCGATGAGCAGTTCTTC; CDR3: CASSAQSSGRGGEGLITGDEQFF
J: TRBJ2-7; V: TRBV27; size: .; D: .; DNA: TGTGCCAGTTTGGCGCTGGATAAGTCCTACGAGCAGTACTTC; CDR3: CASLALDKSYEQYF
J: TRBJ2-3; V: TRBV9; size: .; D: TRBD2; DNA: TGTGCCAGCAGCCCCTTTAGCGGGAGTCGCGATACGCAGTATTTT; CDR3: CASSPFSGSRDTQYF
J: TRBJ2-3; V: TRBV5-6; size: .; D: .; DNA: TGTGCCAGCAGCACAGGTGTTATCACAGATACGCAGTATTTT; CDR3: CASSTGVITDTQYF
J: TRBJ2-1; V: TRBV15; size: once; D: .; DNA: TGTGCCACCACCGGACCCCTGGCGGGGAACGAGCAGTTCTTC; CDR3: CATTGPLAGNEQFF
J: TRBJ1-3; V: TRBV6-1; size: .; D: .; DNA: TGTGCCACCGGGGGGAACCCTTTCGGAAACACCATATATTTT; CDR3: CATGGNPFGNTIYF
J: TRBJ2-3; V: TRBV7-8; size: .; D: TRBD2; DNA: TGTGCCAGCAGCTTAGAACTAGCGGGAGGGCAAACGGGATATTGGGTCGCAGATACGCAGTATTTT; CDR3: CASSLELAGGQTGYWVADTQYF
J: TRBJ2-3; V: TRBV4-1; size: .; D: TRBD2; DNA: TGCGCCAGCAGCCCAGGGACTAGCGGGAGGCGTGGGGTTAGCACAGATACGCAGTATTTT; CDR3: CASSPGTSGRRGVSTDTQYF
J: TRBJ2-7; V: TRBV5-6; size: once; D: TRBD2; DNA: TGTGCCAGCAGCTTGAGTAGCGGGTACTCCTACGAGCAGTACTTC; CDR3: CASSLSSGYSYEQYF
J: TRBJ1-2; V: TRBV7-9; size: once; D: .; DNA: TGTGCCAGCAGCTTAGCCACGGGGGGGGCAGCTCGTGGCTACACCTTC; CDR3: CASSLATGGAARGYTF
J: TRBJ2-7; V: TRBV6-5; size: .; D: .; DNA: TGTGCCAGCAGTTACTCTGGTGAATCCTACGAGCAGTACTTC; CDR3: CASSYSGESYEQYF
J: TRBJ1-2; V: TRBV28; size: .; D: TRBD1; DNA: TGTGCCAGCAGTTTGACAGGGAGGTATGGCTACACCTTC; CDR3: CASSLTGRYGYTF
J: TRBJ2-1; V: TRBV27; size: .; D: TRBD1; DNA: TGTGCCAGCAATAGGGGGCCCCAGGGAAGCTCCTACAATGAGCAGTTCTTC; CDR3: CASNRGPQGSSYNEQFF
J: TRBJ2-1; V: TRBV5-1; size: .; D: TRBD1; DNA: TGCGCCAGCAGTACAGGGGCGAATGAGCAGTTCTTC; CDR3: CASSTGANEQFF
J: TRBJ2-1; V: TRBV29-1; size: .; D: TRBD2; DNA: TGCAGCGAGCGAAGGCGGGAGGGGTGGAATGAGCAGTTCTTC; CDR3: CSERRREGWNEQFF
J: TRBJ2-4; V: TRBV5-1; size: .; D: .; DNA: TGCGCCAGCAGCTTGGGTAGGCAGGGGCTCGGCATTCAGTACTTC; CDR3: CASSLGRQGLGIQYF
J: TRBJ1-2; V: TRBV27; size: .; D: .; DNA: TGTGCCAGCAGTTTATTCGCCCCATCCTCCTATGGCTACACCTTC; CDR3: CASSLFAPSSYGYTF
J: TRBJ2-6; V: TRBV14; size: .; D: .; DNA: TGTGCCAGCAGCCAAGATGTGACCCCACCGACTGGGGCCAACGTCCTGACTTTC; CDR3: CASSQDVTPPTGANVLTF